A single sample is the source of the 19 T cell receptor beta chains below, sequenced in a study of control samples from healthy donors and cancer patients. Sequencing was performed with immunoSEQ multiplex PCR; in TCRdb, only in-frame clones are kept and a portion is missing. The data hold approximately 37,000 clones, with about 94% observed a single time. Input material: blood. The receptors originated from a woman in her forties or fifties in good health.

The chain links TRBV7-9 to TRBJ2-7; 8 nucleotides agree with TRBD2. There are 17 residues in the CDR3. Per germline, CDR1 SEHNR and CDR2 FQNEAQ (reference sequence). V shed 3 bases, J shed 4 bases, and the junction held 14 bases outside the gene matches. The CDR3: CASSFGGGPRRGYEQYF. The DNA for the CDR3 is TGTGCCAGCAGCTTCGGGGGGGGCCCCCGTCGGGGGTACGAGCAGTACTTC.

This clone was recorded once. J is TRBJ2-7 and V is TRBV18, with D possibly being TRBD1 (5 bases). The V gene lost 0 bases and the J gene lost 7 bases, with 13 bases spanning the gap. Germline V lookup: CDR1 KGHSH, CDR2 LQKENI. The CDR3 totals 14 residues. CDR3 in DNA: TGTGCCAGCTCACCACCGGGCAGGGTTGGAGAGCAGTACTTC. Its protein is CASSPPGRVGEQYF.

This chain links TRBV10-3 with TRBJ2-7, with D unclear. This CDR3 region has 12 residues. Germline V gene lookup returns CDR1 ENHRY and CDR2 SYGVKD. V was shortened by 3 bases and J by 6 bases, with 9 bases between the two germline ends. CDR3 sequence: CAISESLGEQYF. In DNA, the CDR3 is TGTGCCATCAGTGAATCCCTGGGCGAGCAGTACTTC.

V usage is TRBV19 and J usage is TRBJ1-3; D unclear. This CDR3 comprises 11 residues. Trimming shortened V by 3 bases and J by 4 bases, and 1 base separated the two germline ends. Per the germline V gene, CDR1 is LNHDA and CDR2 is SQIVND (reference sequence). This chain's CDR3 is CASSIGNTIYF. CDR3 coding DNA: TGTGCCAGTAGTATCGGAAACACCATATATTTT.

The V gene is TRBV5-6, the J gene TRBJ2-7; 9 bases are shared with TRBD1. Losses at the gene ends were 4 bases for V and 3 bases for J; bases not matched to a gene: 8. Germline V gene lookup returns CDR1 SGHDT and CDR2 YYEEEE. There are 15 residues in the CDR3. The CDR3 DNA is TGTGCCAGCAGCCAAAACGGACAGGGGCGCTACGAGCAGTACTTC. It specifies CASSQNGQGRYEQYF.

V gene TRBV28 combines with J gene TRBJ2-1; no reliable D call. The CDR3 runs to 13 residues. Per the germline V gene, CDR1 is MDHEN and CDR2 is SYDVKM. Trimming cost V 6 bases and J 6 bases, with 12 bases left between them. Here the CDR3 reads CASSQIPSNEQFF. The CDR3 bases are TGTGCCAGCAGCCAAATTCCCAGCAATGAGCAGTTCTTC.

The J gene is TRBJ1-2, the V gene TRBV30, with D possibly matching TRBD1 (6 bases). CDR3 length equals 13 residues. Germline CDR1 reads GTSNPN; CDR2 reads SVGIG (reference sequence). The V end was cut by 2 bases, the J end by 3 bases, with 10 bases between. In nucleotides, the CDR3 is TGTGCCTGGAGTATTCAGGGGTACTATGGCTACACCTTC. As protein: CAWSIQGYYGYTF. Full variable domain (remainder filled in from reference TRBV30 and TRBJ1-2): SQTIHQWPATLVQPVGSPLSLECTVEGTSNPNLYWYRQAAGRGLQLLFYSVGIGQISSEVPQNLSASRPQDRQFILSSKKLLLSDSGFYLCAWSIQGYYGYTFGSGTRLTVV.

The rearrangement joins TRBV3-1 (or the pseudogene TRBV3-2) to TRBJ1-1, with D possibly being TRBD1 (5 bases). The CDR3 is 12 amino acids. The germline CDR1 and CDR2 sequences are LGHDT and YNNKEL (reference sequence). V lost 4 bases to trimming and J lost 8 bases, with 11 bases between them. In DNA form, the CDR3 reads TGTGCCAGCAGCCGCGGGACGGCCGAAGCTTTCTTT. It yields the protein CASSRGTAEAFF.

The chain joins TRBV4-2 to TRBJ2-1; D unclear. The CDR3 length is 15 residues. Between the trimmed V and J ends, which lost 0 bases and 7 bases, there was a span of 13 bases. The germline CDR1 and CDR2 sequences are LGHNA and YNFKEQ. CDR3 DNA: TGTGCCAGCAGCCAAGAGACACTTGCCTCGAATGAGCAGTTCTTC. This codes for CASSQETLASNEQFF.

The chain is built from TRBV19 and TRBJ2-6; 7 bases map to TRBD1. The CDR3 loop spans 15 amino acids. Trimming cost V 7 bases and J 2 bases; bases outside gene matches: 5. Germline CDR1 reads LNHDA; CDR2 reads SQIVND (reference sequence). Written as DNA, the CDR3 is TGTGCCAGTAAGCGAACAGGGGCTGGGGCCAACGTCCTGACTTTC. Translation gives CASKRTGAGANVLTF.

The chain couples TRBV10-3 to TRBJ1-1; TRBD1 matches 9 bases. V shed 6 bases and J 4 bases; nucleotides not matched to a gene: 6. CDR3 length: 14 residues. Per the germline V gene, CDR1 is ENHRY and CDR2 is SYGVKD. CDR3 amino acids: CAIRGQGRGTEAFF. Written as DNA, the CDR3 is TGTGCCATCAGGGGACAGGGCCGGGGCACTGAAGCTTTCTTT.

The chain couples TRBV18 to TRBJ1-2; the match to TRBD1 covers 7 bases. V trimming: 3 bases; J trimming: 3 bases; junction bases outside the gene matches: 10. This CDR3 has 16 residues. Germline V gives CDR1 KGHSH, CDR2 LQKENI. CDR3 in DNA: TGTGCCAGCTCACCGCGGGAACAGGGGAGTGACTATGGCTACACCTTC. Residues: CASSPREQGSDYGYTF.

The chain combines TRBV9 with TRBJ1-1; D gene ambiguous. Trimming pared 2 bases from V and 7 bases from J, leaving 21 bases between. The germline gives CDR1 SGDLS, CDR2 YYNGEE. This CDR3 contains 16 residues. The CDR3 loop is CASSVDPLIEKFEAFF. The CDR3 DNA reads as TGTGCCAGCAGCGTCGACCCCTTAATCGAGAAATTTGAAGCTTTCTTT. Full variable domain (missing parts from reference TRBV9 and TRBJ1-1): DSGVTQTPKHLITATGQRVTLRCSPRSGDLSVYWYQQSLDQGLQFLIQYYNGEERAKGNILERFSAQQFPDLHSELNLSSLELGDSALYFCASSVDPLIEKFEAFFGQGTRLTVV.

V usage is TRBV27 and J usage is TRBJ2-1; TRBD1 agrees at 7 bases. Losses at the gene ends were 6 bases for V and 2 bases for J; bases not matched to a gene: 7. CDR3 size: 15 residues. The germline V gene has CDR1 MNHEY and CDR2 SMNVEV (reference sequence). DNA for the CDR3: TGTGCCAGCAGCCTTGACAGGGAAGCCTACAATGAGCAGTTCTTC. Translation gives CASSLDREAYNEQFF.

The V call is TRBV19, the J call TRBJ2-1; 10 bases are a match to TRBD1. The V gene's germline CDR1 is LNHDA and CDR2 SQIVND (reference sequence). The length of the CDR3 is 14 residues. V was pared by 8 bases and J by 4 bases, with 5 bases of the junction left unmatched. CDR3 in DNA: TGTGCCAGTCACCGGGACAGGGGATACAATGAGCAGTTCTTC. It translates to CASHRDRGYNEQFF.

The rearrangement links TRBV7-9 to TRBJ1-2, with D hard to call. CDR1 and CDR2 from the germline V gene are SEHNR and FQNEAQ (reference sequence). Trimming removed 4 bases at V and 6 bases at J, with 12 bases between. This CDR3 region has 13 residues. CDR3 coding DNA: TGTGCCAGCAGCTCTGAGGCGGGGAATGGCTACACCTTC. It encodes CASSSEAGNGYTF.

The CDR3: CASRPSPGQGAAFF. CDR3 bases: TGTGCCAGCAGACCCAGTCCGGGACAGGGGGCGGCTTTCTTT. The chain links TRBV28 to TRBJ1-1, with TRBD1 matching over 12 bases. The CDR3 length is 14 residues. In germline, CDR1 is MDHEN, CDR2 SYDVKM. The junction had 10 bases not matched to a gene; V was cut back by 6 bases and J by 11 bases.

The chain links TRBV5-4 to TRBJ1-1; tentatively, D is TRBD1 (6 bases). V shed 3 bases and J shed 5 bases, with 11 bases lying between them. The CDR3 runs 13 residues. CDR1 SGHNT and CDR2 YYREEE come from the germline V gene (reference sequence). CDR3 residues: CASSSSQGTEAFF. CDR3 bases: TGTGCCAGCAGCTCGTCCCAGGGGACTGAAGCTTTCTTT.

A single count supports this clone. The rearrangement links TRBV28 to TRBJ1-1, with TRBD1 identical over 9 bases. V shed 10 bases and J 4 bases; nucleotides not matched to a gene: 7. The CDR3 sequence is 13 residues long. The germline V gene has CDR1 MDHEN and CDR2 SYDVKM. This chain's CDR3 is CATYRGQGTEAFF. The CDR3 DNA reads as TGTGCCACCTACAGGGGGCAGGGCACTGAAGCTTTCTTT.